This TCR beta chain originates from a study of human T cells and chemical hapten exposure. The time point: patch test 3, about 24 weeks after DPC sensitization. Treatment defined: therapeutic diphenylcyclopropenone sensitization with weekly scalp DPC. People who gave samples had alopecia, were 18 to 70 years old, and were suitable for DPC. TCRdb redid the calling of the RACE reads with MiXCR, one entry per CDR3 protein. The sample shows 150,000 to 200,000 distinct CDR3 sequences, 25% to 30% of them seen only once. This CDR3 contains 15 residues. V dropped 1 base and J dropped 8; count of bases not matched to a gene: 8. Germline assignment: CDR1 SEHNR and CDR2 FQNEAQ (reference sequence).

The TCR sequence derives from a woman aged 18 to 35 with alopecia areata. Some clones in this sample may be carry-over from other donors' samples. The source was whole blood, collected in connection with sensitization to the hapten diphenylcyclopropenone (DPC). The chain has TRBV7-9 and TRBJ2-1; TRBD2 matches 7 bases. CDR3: CASSLELGGAYEQFF. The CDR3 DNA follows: TGTGCCAGCAGCTTAGAGTTGGGAGGGGCCTATGAGCAGTTCTTC.